This TCR beta chain was profiled in a study of cytomegalovirus exposure and HLA in healthy donors. Concerning this clone: Its antigen is not known.

It was with 60 Vbeta and 13 Jbeta primers that the PCR ran. Sequencing was performed with immunoSEQ multiplex PCR; in TCRdb, only in-frame clones are kept and a portion is missing. The repertoire holds under 55,000 clones, with around 70% as singletons. The CDR3 runs to 13 residues. V shed 3 bases and J shed 9 bases, with 14 bases lying between them. Germline CDR1 SGHTA, CDR2 FQGNSA. Overall study findings and caveats: A later analysis showed that HLA-associated TCR beta chains had undergone more clonal expansion than equally common others. Some TCR beta chains (approximately 180 of them) were listed as cytomegalovirus-associated.

This rearrangement joins TRBV7-2 to TRBJ1-1, with D hard to call. The clonotype originates from a woman in her twenties or thirties in good health and CMV-seronegative. Sequenced sample: PBMCs. CDR3 in DNA: TGTGCCAGCAGCTTCGCCGGGGAGGAGAAAGCTTTCTTT. It specifies CASSFAGEEKAFF.